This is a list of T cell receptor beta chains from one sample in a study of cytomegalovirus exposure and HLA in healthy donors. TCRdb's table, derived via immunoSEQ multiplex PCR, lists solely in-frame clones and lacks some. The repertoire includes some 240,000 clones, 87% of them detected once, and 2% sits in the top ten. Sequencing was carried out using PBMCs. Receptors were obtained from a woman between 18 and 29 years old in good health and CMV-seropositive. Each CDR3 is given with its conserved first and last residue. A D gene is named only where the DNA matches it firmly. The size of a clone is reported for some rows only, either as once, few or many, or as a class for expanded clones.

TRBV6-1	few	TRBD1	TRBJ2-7	TGTGCCAGCAGTGAATTAGGGGGCATCTGGAGCGAGCAGTACTTC	CASSELGGIWSEQYF
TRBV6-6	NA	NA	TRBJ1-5	TGTGCCAGCAGTTACTCTCCGGGTGAGGGAGATCAGCCCCAGCATTTT	CASSYSPGEGDQPQHF
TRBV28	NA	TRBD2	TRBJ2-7	TGTGCCAGCAGTATGGGACTAGCCGTGCAGTACTTC	CASSMGLAVQYF
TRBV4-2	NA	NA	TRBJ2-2	TGTGCCAGCAGCCAAGGATGGAGTTCTGGCGCCGGGGAGCTGTTTTTT	CASSQGWSSGAGELFF
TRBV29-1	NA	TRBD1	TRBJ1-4	TGCAGCGTTGAAGACCTCAGGGACAGGGGAAGGGAGATGTGTGAAAAACTGTTTTTT	CSVEDLRDRGREMCEKLFF
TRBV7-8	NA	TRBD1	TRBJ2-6	TGTGCCAGCAGTTTAGACAGGGGTATGGGGGCCAACGTCCTGACTTTC	CASSLDRGMGANVLTF
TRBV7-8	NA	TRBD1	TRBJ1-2	TGTGCCAGCAGCAGTCGGGACAGGAGCTATGGCTACACCTTC	CASSSRDRSYGYTF
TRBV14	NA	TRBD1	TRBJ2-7	TGTGCCAGCAGACGTGTAGGACAGGTCGTCCCCGACTTC	CASRRVGQVVPDF
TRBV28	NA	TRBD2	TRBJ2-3	TGTGCCAGCAGTTTCGAAAGGGGGACGCGGGAGGGCCGGACAGATACGCAGTATTTT	CASSFERGTREGRTDTQYF
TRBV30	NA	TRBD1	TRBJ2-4	TGTGCCTGGAGTACCGACAGGGCAGACATTCAGTACTTC	CAWSTDRADIQYF
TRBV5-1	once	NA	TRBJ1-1	TGCGCCAGCAGCGCGGGGAAGGACACTGAAGCTTTCTTT	CASSAGKDTEAFF
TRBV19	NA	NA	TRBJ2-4	TGTGCCAGTAGTATGGGGCCCGCGGGGTTTGGGAACATTCAGTACTTC	CASSMGPAGFGNIQYF
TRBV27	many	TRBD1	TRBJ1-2	TGTGCCAGCAGTTCGTCCGGGACAGGGGGCGCCTATGGCTACACCTTC	CASSSSGTGGAYGYTF
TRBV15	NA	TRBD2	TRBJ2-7	TGTGCCACCAGCACCACGGGGGGTCGGGAGCAGTACTTC	CATSTTGGREQYF
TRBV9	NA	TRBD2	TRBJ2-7	TGTGCCAGCAGCCTCCGGACTAGCGCCTCCTCCTACGAGCAGTACTTC	CASSLRTSASSYEQYF
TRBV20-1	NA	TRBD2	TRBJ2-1	TGCAGTGCCAGGGAGGGTGAGCAGTTCTTC	CSAREGEQFF
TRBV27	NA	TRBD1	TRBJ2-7	TGTGCCAGCAGTTCTCTATACAGGGGGCAATACGAGCAGTACTTC	CASSSLYRGQYEQYF
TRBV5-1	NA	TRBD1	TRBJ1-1	TGCGCCAGCAGCCCTGGGACAGGGGCCTTGAACACTGAAGCTTTCTTT	CASSPGTGALNTEAFF
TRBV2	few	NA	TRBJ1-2	TGTGCCAGCACCACCCGGGCGAGGGCGTATGGCTACACCTTC	CASTTRARAYGYTF
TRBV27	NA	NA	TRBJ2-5	TGTGCCAGCAGGAGCCGGTGGGGGCAGGAGACCCAGTACTTC	CASRSRWGQETQYF
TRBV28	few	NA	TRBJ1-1	TGTGCCAGCAGTTTTACAGGGAACACTGAAGCTTTCTTT	CASSFTGNTEAFF
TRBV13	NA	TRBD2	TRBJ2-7	TGTGCCAGCAGCTCGCGACTAGCGGGAGCCTACGAGCAGTACTTC	CASSSRLAGAYEQYF
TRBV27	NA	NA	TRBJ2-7	TGTGCCAGCAGTTCCCAGCAGGGGCTCGACGAGCAGTACTTC	CASSSQQGLDEQYF
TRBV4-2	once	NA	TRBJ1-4	TGTGCCAGCAGCTCGGGGGGTTACAATGAAAAACTGTTTTTT	CASSSGGYNEKLFF
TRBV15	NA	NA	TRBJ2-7	TGTGCCTCCGGACAGCGGGAATCGGGGGAGCAGTACTTC	CASGQRESGEQYF